This TCR beta chain was profiled in a study of cytomegalovirus exposure and HLA in healthy donors. Study findings and constraints: Upon later analysis, TCR association rates were observed to vary by HLA locus, being highest for DRB1 and lowest for HLA-C. Previously analyzed data showed that most TCR beta V segments were productive at a frequency of about 90% or about 30%. CMV serostatus was the sole immune exposure information available. Most TCRs appeared rarely, but some public TCRs recurred in many donors.

This clone was seen a handful of times. Its antigen is still unknown. Germline CDR1 and CDR2: SGHRS and YFSETQ. The CDR3 contains 14 residues. V was trimmed by 0 bases and J by 8 bases, leaving 14 bases between them. PCR primers comprised 60 Vbeta and 13 Jbeta primers. Sequencing used immunoSEQ multiplex PCR; TCRdb keeps in-frame clones, though not all of them. The sample holds over 90,000 clones, 63% seen once. The source material was PBMCs. The V and J genes are TRBV5-1 and TRBJ1-2; D gene uncertain. The receptor comes from a human donor in good health. The CDR3 region has the DNA TGCGCCAGCAGCTTGGCCCGGACCCGGGGAGGCTACACCTTC. It codes for CASSLARTRGGYTF.